The T cell receptor beta chain described here comes from a study of identical twins. The V gene end was trimmed by 1 base and the J gene end by 7 bases; junction bases not matched to a gene: 7. The germline CDR1 and CDR2 sequences are DFQATT and SNEGSKA (reference sequence). CDR3 length equals 14 residues. This clonotype was counted at least ten times. Its target is not known. Template switching (which added a universal primer site) was used, and cDNA carried unique molecular identifiers. One entry per CDR3 protein results from TCRdb running MiXCR on the 5' RACE reads. Of 450,000 or so distinct CDR3 sequences listed, around a sixth were seen once; the top ten hold less than 15%. Study-wide results and limits: Conclusions were based on cross-sectional statistical analysis, without following the same donors. Models predicted less out-of-frame TCR alpha sharing in monozygotic twins than was found.

V usage is TRBV20-1 and J usage is TRBJ2-1; 7 bases map to TRBD2. The TCR sequence derives from a man in his fifties or sixties in good health. Sequenced input: naive T cells sorted from blood. CDR3 DNA sequence: TGCAGTGCTAGAGGGACTAGTGCGTCTAATGAGCAGTTCTTC. Translated: CSARGTSASNEQFF.